This T cell receptor beta chain comes out of a study of regulatory T cells in long-lasting Graves disease. Across the whole study: Under 3 months of antithyroid drugs had been taken by newly diagnosed Graves' patients.

Findings and caveats of the study: Favoring TRBV28, TRBJ1-2 and TRBJ2-5 was a feature seen in persistent disease.

Building the TCR beta libraries relied on iRepertoire HTBI primers, and CDR3 regions underwent Arm-PCR. In the source study's methods: Identification yielded some 60 TRBV and approximately 13 TRBJ segments across samples. TCRdb used MiXCR to reprocess the multiplex PCR reads, holding one entry per CDR3 protein. The V and J calls and clone size are TCRdb's, not the authors'. Of fewer than 350,000 distinct CDR3 sequences in the sample, 15% to 20% are singletons; the top ten hold around 36%. On this clonotype itself: Its antigen is not known. A single base is all that separates this from a far larger clone, so a read error is likely.

The CDR3 is 15 amino acids. CDR1 is LGHNA and CDR2 is YNFKEQ in the germline V gene. The time point is: newly diagnosed GD, antithyroid drugs for less than 3 months. Generation of the TCR library employed RNA extracted from PBMCs. The V and J genes are TRBV4-2 and TRBJ2-5, with D perhaps TRBD2 (6 bases). The end of the DNA aligns better with TRBJ2-1, so the J call may be wrong. The specimen comprised peripheral blood mononuclear cells (PBMCs), sampled at new diagnosis, from a patient treated with antithyroid drugs. The receptor comes from a female donor with Graves disease. CDR3 protein: CASSYGVRGHNEQFF. In nucleotides, the CDR3 is TGTGCCAGCAGTTACGGGGTGCGGGGACACAATGAGCAGTTCTTC.